These T cell receptor beta chains were read from a single sample in a study of cytomegalovirus exposure and HLA in healthy donors. Only in-frame clones appear in the TCRdb table, and some are missing; sequencing was by immunoSEQ multiplex PCR. Of more than 80,000 clones in the sample, 65% to 85% were seen once. The sequenced sample consisted of PBMCs. Source of these receptors: a male donor in good health and CMV-seropositive. Both conserved end residues are part of each CDR3. A D gene is named only where the DNA matches it firmly. Some rows mark clone size as missing; the rest say once, few, many or name a class of expanded clone.

d_call clone_size j_call v_call cdr3_nt cdr3_aa
TRBD1 . TRBJ2-1 TRBV15 TGTGCCACCAGCAGAGTGGACAGGCTGGGTGAGCAGTTCTTC CATSRVDRLGEQFF
. few TRBJ2-7 TRBV6-5 . CASSSSGQGSYEQYF
. . TRBJ2-5 TRBV27 TGTGCCAGCCGCCCCTTAGACAGCATAGCTTTTGAGACCCAGTACTTC CASRPLDSIAFETQYF
. few TRBJ2-7 TRBV9 TGTGCCAGCAGCCCCCAACCGACTCCCCCAATCTACTTC CASSPQPTPPIYF
TRBD1 . TRBJ1-6 TRBV5-1 TGCGCCAGCAGCCCGGGACAGGGGGTAAATTCACCCCTCCACTTT CASSPGQGVNSPLHF
. few TRBJ2-3 TRBV4-2 TGTGCCAGCAGCCCGCAAGGAAACGGGAATAAAGATACGCAGTATTTT CASSPQGNGNKDTQYF
TRBD1 . TRBJ1-5 TRBV28 TGTGCCAGCAGTTACACAGGGGTGGGGCAGCCCCAGCATTTT CASSYTGVGQPQHF
. . TRBJ1-2 TRBV2 TGTGCCAGCAGTGAGGCGGGAGGTGCTAACTATGGCTACACCTTC CASSEAGGANYGYTF
TRBD2 . TRBJ2-3 TRBV2 TGTGCCACAGGGCCGGGACTAGTGTTCCGGCGGACAGATACGCAGTATTTT CATGPGLVFRRTDTQYF
TRBD1 once TRBJ2-7 TRBV18 TGTGCCAGCTCACCAACGGGACAGGGATACGAGCAGTACTTC CASSPTGQGYEQYF
. . TRBJ2-7 TRBV7-9 TGTGCCAGCACATTGGGAGACCACTCCTACGAGCAGTACTTC CASTLGDHSYEQYF
TRBD1 once TRBJ1-6 TRBV27 TGTGCCAGCAGTCCCTCCCCAGGGGGCGGGAATTCACCCCTCCACTTT CASSPSPGGGNSPLHF
TRBD2 . TRBJ2-1 TRBV6-5 TGTGCCAGCGGGCTAGCGGGAGTCGGACATGAGCAGTTCTTC CASGLAGVGHEQFF
. once TRBJ2-7 TRBV10-2 TGCGCCAGCAGCGGGGGACGGGCCTACGAGCAGTACTTC CASSGGRAYEQYF
TRBD2 . TRBJ2-5 TRBV7-8 TGTGCCAGCAGCTTACGGCGGGGGGGCCCACGGGAGACCCAGTACTTC CASSLRRGGPRETQYF
. few TRBJ1-1 TRBV5-5 TGTGCCAGCAGCTGGTCCCTAAATTCGAACACTGAAGCTTTCTTT CASSWSLNSNTEAFF
. . TRBJ2-7 TRBV4-3 TGCGCCAGCAGCCAAGTTGCCAGCTCCTACGAGCAGTACTTC CASSQVASSYEQYF
. once TRBJ2-7 TRBV5-1 TGCGCCAGCAGGGCCGCCGGCGGCAGCTCCTACGAGCAGTACTTC CASRAAGGSSYEQYF
. . TRBJ2-2 TRBV5-4 TGTGCCAGCAGCTCGGCAACAGGTTACACCGGGGAGCTGTTTTTT CASSSATGYTGELFF
. . TRBJ2-1 TRBV29-1 TGCAGCGTTGGGGGCGTGCCCTCCTACAATGAGCAGTTCTTC CSVGGVPSYNEQFF
. . TRBJ2-2 TRBV4-1 TGCGCCAGCAGTCCAGGGGTTCCCGGGGAGCTGTTTTTT CASSPGVPGELFF
. few TRBJ2-7 TRBV25-1 TGTGCCAGCATCCCCACAGGTCTACCAGAGCAGTACTTC CASIPTGLPEQYF
TRBD1 once TRBJ1-1 TRBV2 TGTGCCAGCAGTGCCAGGGGGCTTGAAGCTTTCTTT CASSARGLEAFF
. . TRBJ2-1 TRBV5-1 TGCGCCAGCAGCTCGGGATTGTACAATGAGCAGTTCTTC CASSSGLYNEQFF
TRBD1 . TRBJ2-5 TRBV7-3 TGTGCCAGCAGCTCGCTTTCAGACAGGGCCGGGACCCAGTACTTC CASSSLSDRAGTQYF
. . TRBJ1-2 TRBV29-1 TGCAGCGTTGATCCTAGGGGAAACTATGGCTACACCTTC CSVDPRGNYGYTF
TRBD2 once TRBJ2-3 TRBV5-1 TGCGCCAGCAGCTCGACCGGGACTAGCGGCACAGATACGCAGTATTTT CASSSTGTSGTDTQYF
. . TRBJ2-1 TRBV30 TGTGCCTGGAGCGGTCTCAATGAGCAGTTCTTC CAWSGLNEQFF
. . TRBJ2-3 TRBV2 TGTGCCAGCAGTGTTACTGATACGCAGTATTTT CASSVTDTQYF
TRBD2 . TRBJ2-4 TRBV19 TGTGCCAGTAGCCTAGCGGCTGCCAAAAACATTCAGTACTTC CASSLAAAKNIQYF
. few TRBJ2-7 TRBV28 TGTGCCAGCAGTTTGCCCGGGGAGCAGTACTTC CASSLPGEQYF
TRBD2 few TRBJ2-2 TRBV23-1 TGCGCCAGCATCAGAACTAGCGGTTACCCCGGGGAGCTGTTTTTT CASIRTSGYPGELFF
. few TRBJ2-7 TRBV30 TGTGCCTGGAGTGCCGGTTGGGACACCTTATTC CAWSAGWDTLF
. few TRBJ2-7 TRBV15 TGTGCCACCAGTAAAGCGGAAACTTACGAGCAGTACTTC CATSKAETYEQYF
. . TRBJ2-1 TRBV9 TGTGCCAGCAGCGTAGGAGGGCTGGGCTACAATGAGCAGTTCTTC CASSVGGLGYNEQFF
. . TRBJ1-1 TRBV27 TGTGCCAGCAGTTTAACCCGAGGGGGGGACACTGAAGCTTTCTTT CASSLTRGGDTEAFF
. . TRBJ1-2 TRBV7-8 TGTGCCAGCAGCTTAGCGGGACACACAACTATTTATGGCTACACCTTC CASSLAGHTTIYGYTF
. once TRBJ2-2 TRBV19 TGTGCCAGTACCCCCCCTCACGCCAGGACCGGGGAGCTGTTTTTT CASTPPHARTGELFF
. . TRBJ1-1 TRBV5-1 TGCGCCAGCTCTACAGGGTTCACTGAAGCTTTCTTT CASSTGFTEAFF
. . TRBJ2-5 TRBV19 TGTGCCAGTAGCAAACACAGACAAGAGACCCAGTACTTC CASSKHRQETQYF
TRBD1 . TRBJ1-5 TRBV7-6 TGTGCCAGCAGCTCACAGGGGTGGAATCAGCCCCAGCATTTT CASSSQGWNQPQHF
TRBD1 . TRBJ2-7 TRBV29-1 TGCAGCGCAGGACAGGGGGCCTACGAGCAGTACTTC CSAGQGAYEQYF
. . TRBJ2-2 TRBV2 TGTGCCAGCAGCGGCGACGCGACGGACATGGGGTCCGGGGAGCTGTTTTTT CASSGDATDMGSGELFF
TRBD1 . TRBJ2-1 TRBV19 TGTGCCTGCAGACAGGGCTACAATGAGCAGTTCTTC CACRQGYNEQFF
. . TRBJ1-5 TRBV19 TGTGCCAGTACTTTCCACAGGGCCAATCAGCCCCAGCATTTT CASTFHRANQPQHF
TRBD1 . TRBJ1-4 TRBV29-1 TGCAGCGCAAGACAGGGTTTGCGTGAAAAACTGTTTTTT CSARQGLREKLFF
TRBD1 . TRBJ1-6 TRBV4-3 TGCGCCAGCAGCCTTGACCGGACAGGGGAAGGTTATTCACCCCTCCACTTT CASSLDRTGEGYSPLHF
TRBD1 . TRBJ2-7 TRBV7-2 TGTGCCAGCAGTCTTTGGGACAGGGGAGGCGAGCAGTACTTC CASSLWDRGGEQYF
TRBD2 . TRBJ2-3 TRBV7-2 TGTGCCAGCAGCTCAGGGACTAGCGGGCCGTATATAGATACGCAGTATTTT CASSSGTSGPYIDTQYF
TRBD1 once TRBJ1-4 TRBV19 TGTGCCAGCTCGACAGGGATAGCAACTAATGAAAAACTGTTTTTT CASSTGIATNEKLFF
. . TRBJ2-5 TRBV5-4 TGTGCCAGCAGCTTTGAGATGGAGACCCAGTACTTC CASSFEMETQYF
TRBD1 . TRBJ1-2 TRBV5-1 TGCGCCAGCAGCTTACAGGGGACAACCCCCTATGGCTACACCTTC CASSLQGTTPYGYTF
TRBD1 . TRBJ1-2 TRBV7-2 TGTGCCAGCAGCTTAGCCCACAGGGGAGGCGAAGGCTACACCTTC CASSLAHRGGEGYTF
. . TRBJ1-5 TRBV6-5 TGTGCCAGCAGTTACTCGCCGGATCAGCCCCAGCATTTT CASSYSPDQPQHF
. once TRBJ1-6 TRBV7-2 TGTGCCAGCACCCCTATCCCCCTCCCAAATTCACCCCTCCACTTT CASTPIPLPNSPLHF
TRBD1 . TRBJ1-4 TRBV15 TGTGCCACCAGCAGAGTCCCTATACAGGGGGCAATCGAGAAACTGTTTTTT CATSRVPIQGAIEKLFF